These 21 T cell receptor beta chains were all obtained from the same sample, sequenced in a study of blood T cells in healthy people across ages. Through a sample-barcoded 5' primer and a J-beta primer mix, a second PCR was run for roughly 6 to 11 cycles. MiXCR, run by TCRdb on the 5' RACE reads, gives a single entry per CDR3 protein. Altogether just over 800,000 distinct CDR3 sequences are present, roughly 60% being singletons, with the ten largest covering around a quarter. Sequences were obtained from blood. The receptors come from a man aged 25-45 years in good health.

The V gene is TRBV3-1, the J gene TRBJ2-7; D may be TRBD2 (5 bases). Germline V CDR1 and CDR2: LGHDT, YNNKEL (reference sequence). Trimming removed 4 bases from V and 2 bases from J, with 12 bases in between. The CDR3 consists of 14 residues. CDR3 in amino acids: CASSLQDWTYEQYF. The CDR3, as DNA: TGTGCCAGCAGCCTCCAGGACTGGACCTACGAGCAGTACTTC.

This clonotype was seen more than once but under ten times. The chain links TRBV20-1 to TRBJ2-5; TRBD2 matches at 10 bases. The germline V gene has CDR1 DFQATT and CDR2 SNEGSKA (reference sequence). The CDR3 is made up of 13 amino acids. The CDR3 nucleotides are TGCAGCGCCCAGCGGGGGGGCCCAGAGACCCAGTACTTC. Its protein product is CSAQRGGPETQYF.

This clonotype showed up just a few times. This chain connects TRBV20-1 to TRBJ2-4; D is unclear. Trimming took 1 base from V and 7 from J, leaving 8 bases between them. The CDR3 spans 12 residues. CDR1 is DFQATT, CDR2 SNEGSKA, per germline (reference sequence). Written as DNA, the CDR3 is TGCAGTGCTAGAGGTTTGAAGAACATTCAGTACTTC. Its translation: CSARGLKNIQYF.

The chain recombines TRBV28 with TRBJ2-1; possible D gene TRBD2, 6 bases. With 9 bases removed from V and 1 base from J, the gap between germline ends came to 13 bases. The CDR3 length is 14 residues. The V gene's germline CDR1 is MDHEN and CDR2 SYDVKM. The CDR3 reads CASHGGVSYNEQFF. The DNA of the CDR3 is TGTGCCAGTCACGGCGGGGTATCCTACAATGAGCAGTTCTTC.

The rearrangement joins TRBV5-6 to TRBJ2-1; D is perhaps TRBD1 (6 bases). V lost 0 bases and J 6 bases, leaving 16 bases between the germline ends. This CDR3 comprises 16 residues. Germline V CDR1 and CDR2: SGHDT, YYEEEE. The CDR3 nucleotides are TGTGCCAGCAGCTTGGCACGGGACACCCATGGCAATGAGCAGTTCTTC. This translates into CASSLARDTHGNEQFF.

The gene calls are TRBV13 and TRBJ2-3; maybe TRBD2 (5 bases). Germline V CDR1 and CDR2: PRHDT, FYEKMQ (reference sequence). The CDR3 contains 17 residues. The ends were cut back, 7 bases at V and 0 bases at J, with 20 bases in the middle. The CDR3 nucleotides read TGTGCCAGCATCCCTTACGGGGAAACACGTAGCACAGATACGCAGTATTTT. This encodes CASIPYGETRSTDTQYF.

This clonotype came up a few times. The chain joins TRBV5-1 to TRBJ1-4; D not certain. The germline V gene has CDR1 SGHRS and CDR2 YFSETQ. The CDR3 length is 16 residues. Trimming pared 1 base from V and 4 bases from J, leaving 14 bases between. CDR3 sequence: CASSLNGKMGNEKLFF. In nucleotides, the CDR3 is TGCGCCAGCAGCTTGAATGGGAAGATGGGTAATGAAAAACTGTTTTTT.

The gene calls are TRBV7-9 and TRBJ2-1; 14 nucleotides agree with TRBD2. V was pared by 5 bases and J by 6 bases, with 6 bases of the junction left unmatched. The CDR3 is 16 amino acids. CDR1 and CDR2 (germline): SEHNR, FQNEAQ (reference sequence). The CDR3 DNA sequence: TGTGCCAGCAGCCAAGGGACTAGCGGGAGTCGCAATGAGCAGTTCTTC. Translation: CASSQGTSGSRNEQFF.

The V gene is TRBV11-2, the J gene TRBJ1-6; no definite D call. CDR1 SGHAT and CDR2 FQNNGV come from the germline V gene. This CDR3 has 19 residues. The germline V and J ends were trimmed by 2 bases and 5 bases, with 22 bases remaining between them. The CDR3 region is CASSLRLASNPSHNSPLHF. CDR3 bases: TGTGCCAGCAGCTTACGTCTCGCTTCAAATCCATCTCATAATTCACCCCTCCACTTT.

CDR3 nucleotide sequence: TGCAGTGCTAGAGGGGACACCGACTACGAGCAGTACTTC. This gives the protein CSARGDTDYEQYF. The J gene is TRBJ2-7, the V gene TRBV20-1; D may be TRBD1 (6 bases). CDR3 length: 13 residues. V was shortened by 1 base and J by 3 bases, with 10 bases between the two germline ends. In germline, CDR1 is DFQATT, CDR2 SNEGSKA (reference sequence).

This chain connects TRBV7-9 to TRBJ1-2, with a weak D call TRBD1 (5 bases). From germline, CDR1 is SEHNR and CDR2 FQNEAQ (reference sequence). V was pared by 5 bases and J by 3 bases, with 16 bases between. The CDR3 is made up of 15 amino acids. Written as DNA, the CDR3 is TGTGCCAGCAGCGTCGCCGGGACCGGAGACTATGGCTACACCTTC. It translates to CASSVAGTGDYGYTF.

The DNA of the CDR3 is TGCGCCAGCAGCCAAGATCCAGTCCCTACCTCCTATGGCTACACCTTC. It is translated as CASSQDPVPTSYGYTF. This sequence joins TRBV4-3 and TRBJ1-2; no reliable D call. In germline, CDR1 is LGHNA, CDR2 YSLEER. The CDR3 spans 16 residues. Between the trimmed V and J ends, which lost 0 bases and 4 bases, there was a span of 15 bases.

The chain couples TRBV27 to TRBJ1-6, with TRBD1 as a possible D gene (6 bases). Trimming pared 10 bases from V and 9 bases from J, leaving 10 bases between. The CDR3 extends over 11 amino acids. Germline V gene lookup returns CDR1 MNHEY and CDR2 SMNVEV (reference sequence). DNA of the CDR3: TGTGCCACCGGAGGGGGTTCACCCCTCCACTTT. It codes for CATGGGSPLHF.

The chain recombines TRBV7-3 with TRBJ2-5, with 7 bases matching TRBD1. The DNA end favors TRBJ2-7, so the J call may be wrong. Germline V gene sequence: CDR1 SGHTA, CDR2 FQGTGA. This CDR3 region has 15 residues. Written as DNA, the CDR3 is TGTGCCAGCAGCTTAGGTGGGGACAGCTACTACGAGCAGTACTTC. Its translation: CASSLGGDSYYEQYF.

On this clonotype itself: Its ends do not fully match the called genes, so a read error is possible. CDR3 region: CASSLITGGTYDEQFF. CDR3 DNA: TGTGCCAGCAGCTTAATTACCGGGGGAACCTACGATGAGCAGTTCTTC. The chain has TRBV7-3 and TRBJ2-1; TRBD2 is a possible D gene (6 bases). Germline V gene lookup returns CDR1 SGHTA and CDR2 FQGTGA. The CDR3 spans 16 residues.

The V call is TRBV12-3 or TRBV12-4, the J call TRBJ1-5, with a tentative D call TRBD1 (6 bases). This CDR3 region has 16 residues. Between the trimmed V and J ends, which lost 1 base and 7 bases, there was a span of 17 bases. The CDR3 DNA follows: TGTGCCAGCAGTTTAGTGGCGGGGGGCGCGGGCCAGCCCCAGCATTTT. It yields the protein CASSLVAGGAGQPQHF.

The chain employs TRBV29-1 and TRBJ2-2, with a weak D call TRBD1 (7 bases). Germline values: CDR1 SQVTM, CDR2 ANQGSEA. The V end lost 7 bases, the J end lost 6 bases, and 21 bases lay between the germline ends. The CDR3 is 15 residues long. The CDR3 nucleotides read TGCAGCGCCAGAAGGGGGGAAGGGGGCGCCGGGGAGCTGTTTTTT. Translated: CSARRGEGGAGELFF.

The rearrangement joins TRBV4-2 to TRBJ1-5; TRBD1 is a possible D gene (5 bases). The germline V and J ends were trimmed by 0 bases and 1 base, with 13 bases remaining between them. Germline lookup yields CDR1 LGHNA and CDR2 YNFKEQ. The CDR3 is 17 residues long. CDR3: CASSQDLGRVSNQPQHF. DNA of the CDR3: TGTGCCAGCAGCCAAGATTTGGGCAGGGTAAGCAATCAGCCCCAGCATTTT.

This clonotype was counted a single time. The genes are TRBV6-5 and TRBJ1-6; 7 nucleotides agree with TRBD1. The CDR3 loop spans 13 amino acids. CDR1 and CDR2 (germline): MNHEY, SVGAGI. After removal of 7 bases from V and 9 bases from J, the junction contained 6 bases not matched to a gene. CDR3 in amino acids: CASNDRVGSPLHF. DNA of the CDR3: TGTGCCAGCAACGACAGGGTCGGTTCACCCCTCCACTTT.

Only one count was recorded for this clonotype. The rearrangement links TRBV5-7 to TRBJ2-2; D is possibly TRBD2 (6 bases). TRBV5-7 is an open reading frame, and its role is uncertain. V was cut by 4 bases and J by 7 bases, with 17 bases left in between. CDR3 length: 15 amino acids. CDR3 in DNA: TGTGCCAGCAGCCGGGACTCTCGGATGAGCGGGGAGCTGTTTTTT. This codes for CASSRDSRMSGELFF.

This chain connects TRBV7-2 to TRBJ1-5; D is ambiguous. V was cut by 1 base and J by 6 bases, with 7 bases left in between. The CDR3 consists of 13 residues. Germline lookup yields CDR1 SGHTA and CDR2 FQGNSA. Written as DNA, the CDR3 is TGTGCCAGCAGCTTAGACCCGCCTCAGCCCCAGCATTTT. Its protein product is CASSLDPPQPQHF. Supplemented by reference TRBV7-2 and TRBJ1-5, the full variable domain reads GAGVSQSPSNKVTEKGKDVELRCDPISGHTALYWYRQSLGQGLEFLIYFQGNSAPDKSGLPSDRFSAERTGGSVSTLTIQRTQQEDSAVYLCASSLDPPQPQHFGDGTRLSIL.